These 21 T cell receptor beta chains came from one sample sequenced in a study of molecular identifiers for immune sequencing clone quantification. TCRdb itself ran the PCR reads through MiXCR, one entry per CDR3 protein. Of about half a million distinct CDR3 sequences listed, over 20% were seen once; the top ten hold about 0.8%. Material for sequencing was naive CD8+ T cells from blood, with Jurkat cell RNA spiked in. As to subset: FACS-sorted CD8+CD4-CCR7+CD45RA+ naive T cells. These receptor sequences come from a human donor in good health. Some libraries in this study had Jurkat cell RNA spiked in.

This clonotype was seen many times. The chain employs TRBV12-3 or TRBV12-4 and TRBJ1-4; TRBD1 matches 8 bases. V lost 3 bases and J lost 7; bases outside the gene matches: 4. The CDR3 is 14 amino acids. DNA for the CDR3: TGTGCCAGCAGTTTTGGCAGGGGGCGTGAAAAACTGTTTTTT. It specifies CASSFGRGREKLFF.

Many counts were recorded for this clonotype. The chain recombines TRBV27 with TRBJ2-7; D gene unclear. The ends were cut back, 6 bases at V and 4 bases at J, with 16 bases in the middle. The length of the CDR3 is 14 residues. Germline V CDR1 and CDR2: MNHEY, SMNVEV (reference sequence). The CDR3 bases are TGTGCCAGCAGCCTAGGCACACGTCGATACGAGCAGTACTTC. The encoded protein is CASSLGTRRYEQYF.

Details on this clonotype: A much larger clone differs from this one at a single base, so this may be a read error. The chain joins TRBV4-1 to TRBJ2-2; 7 bases map to TRBD2. The CDR3 covers 18 residues. Germline-derived CDR1 and CDR2 are MGHRA and YSYEKL. As DNA, the CDR3 is TGCGCCAGCAGCGGGTTGATGGCGGGGACTACGAACGCCGGGGAGCTGTTTTTT. Its translation is CASSGLMAGTTNAGELFF.

This clonotype was seen more than once but under ten times. The chain combines TRBV30 with TRBJ2-7; 10 bases align to TRBD1. Germline CDR1 GTSNPN, CDR2 SVGIG (reference sequence). J was trimmed by 0 bases and V by 5 bases; bases with no gene match: 4. The CDR3 is made up of 14 amino acids. CDR3 in amino acids: CAWADRGLSYEQYF. CDR3 DNA sequence: TGTGCCTGGGCTGACAGGGGGCTCTCCTACGAGCAGTACTTC.

The rearrangement joins TRBV3-1 to TRBJ1-3; 8 nucleotides line up with TRBD1. J lost 4 bases, V lost 0 bases, and 5 bases had no gene match. The V gene's germline CDR1 is LGHDT and CDR2 YNNKEL (reference sequence). There are 16 residues in the CDR3. DNA of the CDR3: TGTGCCAGCAGCCAAGACAGGACAGGGACGGGAAACACCATATATTTT. This translates into CASSQDRTGTGNTIYF.

This clonotype was seen more than once but under ten times. This chain uses TRBV4-1 with TRBJ2-5, with D unclear. The V gene lost 0 bases and the J gene lost 6 bases, with 17 bases spanning the gap. The germline gives CDR1 MGHRA, CDR2 YSYEKL. There are 16 residues in the CDR3. CDR3 DNA sequence: TGCGCCAGCAGCCAAGAAGATCGTGCCGTAAGCCAGACCCAGTACTTC. It translates to CASSQEDRAVSQTQYF.

CDR3 region: CASSGASEKLFF. CDR3 DNA: TGTGCCAGCAGCGGGGCCAGCGAAAAACTGTTTTTT. The chain carries TRBV12-3 or TRBV12-4 and TRBJ1-4, with a weak D call TRBD1 (5 bases). Trimming cost V 6 bases and J 8 bases, with 10 bases left between them. There are 12 residues in the CDR3.

This clonotype occurred many times. The chain is built from TRBV12-3 or TRBV12-4 and TRBJ2-1; D not resolved. The CDR3 consists of 10 residues. V lost 8 bases to trimming and J lost 5 bases, with 4 bases between them. Written as DNA, the CDR3 is TGTGCCAGCGGAAACAATGAGCAGTTCTTC. Its protein product is CASGNNEQFF.

A remark on this clonotype: A clone one base away is much larger, so this may be a read error. The chain links TRBV7-9 to TRBJ2-2; 8 bases match TRBD1. This CDR3 has 15 residues. Germline CDR1 reads SEHNR; CDR2 reads FQNEAQ (reference sequence). As DNA, the CDR3 is TGTGCCAGCAGCCCCCGACAGGGGAACACCGGGGAGCTGCTTTTT. Translation: CASSPRQGNTGELLF. Filled out from reference TRBV7-9 and TRBJ2-2, the complete variable domain reads DTGVSQNPRHKITKRGQNVTFRCDPISEHNRLYWYRQTLGQGPEFLTYFQNEAQLEKSRLLSDRFSAERPKGSFSTLEIQRTEQGDSAMYLCASSPRQGNTGELLFGEGSRLTVL.

This clonotype was seen a handful of times. The V gene is TRBV24-1, the J gene TRBJ1-5; a possible D gene is TRBD1 (5 bases). Deletions cut 4 bases from V and 0 bases from J, with 9 bases between. This CDR3 comprises 15 residues. Germline V gives CDR1 KGHDR, CDR2 SFDVKD. CDR3 sequence: CATSEGTLSNQPQHF. CDR3 coding DNA: TGTGCCACCAGTGAAGGGACCCTTAGCAATCAGCCCCAGCATTTT.

Concerning this clonotype itself: A much larger clone differs by one base, so this may be a read error. Likely a read error: the CDR3 ends without its conserved phenylalanine or tryptophan. This chain links TRBV9 with TRBJ1-1; the D is unclear. The germline gives CDR1 SGDLS, CDR2 YYNGEE. The CDR3 extends over 13 amino acids. Trimming cost V 4 bases and J 6 bases, with 13 bases left between them. In nucleotides, the CDR3 is TGTGCCAGCAGCACGAGTGGGTTGGCTGAAGCTTTCTCT. It translates to CASSTSGLAEAFS.

This clonotype was seen only a few times. This chain uses TRBV6-2 or TRBV6-3 with TRBJ2-5; 11 bases are a match to TRBD2. The germline CDR1 and CDR2 sequences are MNHEY and SVGEGT. The junction had 4 bases not matched to a gene; V was cut back by 1 base and J by 3 bases. There are 16 residues in the CDR3. The CDR3 loop reads CASSYYSGRVEETQYF. The CDR3 nucleotides read TGTGCCAGCAGTTACTATAGCGGGAGGGTCGAAGAGACCCAGTACTTC.

Turning to this clonotype: A much more abundant neighbour one base away suggests this may be a read error. This chain joins TRBV4-2 and TRBJ2-3, with 11 nucleotides matching TRBD2. V gave up 2 bases and J gave up 2 bases; unmatched junction bases: 9. The CDR3 is 18 amino acids. The germline CDR1 and CDR2 sequences are LGHNA and YNFKEQ. This chain's CDR3 is CASSQNLSGRADTDTQYF. CDR3 bases: TGTGCCAGCAGCCAAAATCTTAGCGGGAGGGCCGACACAGATACGCAGTATTTT.

This clonotype was picked up many times. The gene calls are TRBV30 and TRBJ2-5; D ambiguous. CDR3 length: 12 amino acids. Looked up from germline, CDR1 is GTSNPN and CDR2 is SVGIG (reference sequence). V gave up 0 bases and J gave up 5 bases, with 7 bases separating them. The CDR3 spells CAWSVYGETQYF. The DNA of the CDR3 is TGTGCCTGGAGTGTTTATGGCGAGACCCAGTACTTC.

A few counts support this clonotype. In DNA form, the CDR3 reads TGCGCCAGCAGCCAAGACGATATAAGGGTGGCCCTTAACTATGGCTACACCTTC. It translates to CASSQDDIRVALNYGYTF. The chain employs TRBV4-1 and TRBJ1-2; no reliable D call. CDR3 length equals 18 residues. Germline V gives CDR1 MGHRA, CDR2 YSYEKL. Trimming cost V 0 bases and J 1 base, with 18 bases left between them.

In regard to this clonotype: With a much larger clone just one base away, this may be a read error. J is TRBJ2-6 and V is TRBV11-2, with 7 bases matching TRBD1. V lost 5 bases, J lost 12 bases, and 16 bases stayed unmatched. Germline CDR1 is SGHAT and CDR2 is FQNNGV. This CDR3 has 16 amino acids. DNA of the CDR3: TGTGCCAGCAGCAAAGGACAGGAATATGCGACCAGCGTCCTGACTTTC. Its protein is CASSKGQEYATSVLTF.

This clonotype was counted at least ten times. V usage is TRBV7-9 and J usage is TRBJ1-1; D not resolved. V dropped 4 bases and J dropped 0 bases, with 6 bases sitting between them. The CDR3 loop spans 13 amino acids. CDR1 is SEHNR and CDR2 is FQNEAQ in the germline V gene (reference sequence). As DNA, the CDR3 is TGTGCCAGCAGCTCTGGTATGAACACTGAAGCTTTCTTT. Its translation: CASSSGMNTEAFF.

This clonotype occurred a few times. The chain carries TRBV30 and TRBJ2-3, with TRBD2 matching 10 bases. The CDR3 spans 15 residues. Germline lookup yields CDR1 GTSNPN and CDR2 SVGIG (reference sequence). After removal of 3 bases from V and 2 bases from J, the junction contained 5 bases not matched to a gene. CDR3 residues: CAWSASGGHTDTQYF. The CDR3 coding sequence is TGTGCCTGGAGCGCTAGCGGGGGACACACAGATACGCAGTATTTT.

Only a few counts were recorded for this clonotype. The CDR3 sequence: CASSLVVWGAYQETQYF. The CDR3 DNA reads TGTGCCAGCAGCTTGGTCGTGTGGGGAGCCTACCAAGAGACCCAGTACTTC. The rearrangement uses TRBV11-2 and TRBJ2-5, with D perhaps matching TRBD2 (5 bases). CDR3 length: 17 residues. Trimming left V 3 bases short and J 0 bases short, with 17 bases between. From germline, CDR1 is SGHAT and CDR2 FQNNGV.

Written as DNA, the CDR3 is TGTGCCAGTATGGATAGCACAGATACGCAGTATTTT. This translates into CASMDSTDTQYF. This sequence joins TRBV19 and TRBJ2-3; no reliable D call. The CDR3 has 12 residues. V dropped 7 bases and J dropped 0 bases, with 5 bases sitting between them. Germline CDR1 is LNHDA and CDR2 is SQIVND (reference sequence).

In its sample, this clonotype was seen many times. V and J are TRBV6-5 and TRBJ2-7; D is perhaps TRBD1 (5 bases). Germline CDR1 is MNHEY and CDR2 is SVGAGI. Trimming stripped 6 bases from V and 2 bases from J, with 11 bases between. CDR3 length equals 13 residues. CDR3 in DNA: TGTGCCAGCAGCACGGACATCACCTACGAGCAGTACTTC. It encodes CASSTDITYEQYF.